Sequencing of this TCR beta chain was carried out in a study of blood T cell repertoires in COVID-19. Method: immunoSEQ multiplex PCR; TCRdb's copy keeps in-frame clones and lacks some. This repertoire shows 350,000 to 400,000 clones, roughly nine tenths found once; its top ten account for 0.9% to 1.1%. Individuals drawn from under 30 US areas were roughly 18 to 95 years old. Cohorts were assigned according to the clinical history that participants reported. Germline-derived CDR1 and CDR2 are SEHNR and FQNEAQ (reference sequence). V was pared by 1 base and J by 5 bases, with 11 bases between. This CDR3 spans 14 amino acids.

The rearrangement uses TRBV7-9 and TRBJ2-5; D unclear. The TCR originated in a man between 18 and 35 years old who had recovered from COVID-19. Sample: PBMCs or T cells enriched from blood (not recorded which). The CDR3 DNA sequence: TGTGCCAGCAGCTTAGTTATCGTCGGGGAGACCCAGTACTTC. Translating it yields CASSLVIVGETQYF. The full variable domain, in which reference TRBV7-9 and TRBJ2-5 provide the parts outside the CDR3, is DTGVSQNPRHKITKRGQNVTFRCDPISEHNRLYWYRQTLGQGPEFLTYFQNEAQLEKSRLLSDRFSAERPKGSFSTLEIQRTEQGDSAMYLCASSLVIVGETQYFGPGTRLLVL.